The entry below describes one T cell receptor beta chain. Only in-frame clones appear in the TCRdb table, and some are missing; sequencing was by immunoSEQ multiplex PCR. The sample lists roughly 24,000 clones, over 80% occurring once. Germline values: CDR1 ENHRY, CDR2 SYGVKD. The CDR3 contains 17 residues. V gave up 6 bases and J gave up 7 bases; unmatched junction bases: 12. The data were taken from a study of B cell selection in AIRE deficiency. The regulatory T cell sort gate was CD4+CD25hiCD127low/negative. This rearrangement joins TRBV10-3 to TRBJ2-2; 12 nucleotides line up with TRBD2. The sequence came from a human donor in good health. The sequencing sample was made of CD4+CD25+ Tregs sorted from PBMCs. CDR3 sequence reads: CAISPLLAGGRNGELFF. DNA of the CDR3: TGTGCCATCAGCCCCCTCCTAGCGGGGGGGCGGAACGGGGAGCTGTTTTTT.